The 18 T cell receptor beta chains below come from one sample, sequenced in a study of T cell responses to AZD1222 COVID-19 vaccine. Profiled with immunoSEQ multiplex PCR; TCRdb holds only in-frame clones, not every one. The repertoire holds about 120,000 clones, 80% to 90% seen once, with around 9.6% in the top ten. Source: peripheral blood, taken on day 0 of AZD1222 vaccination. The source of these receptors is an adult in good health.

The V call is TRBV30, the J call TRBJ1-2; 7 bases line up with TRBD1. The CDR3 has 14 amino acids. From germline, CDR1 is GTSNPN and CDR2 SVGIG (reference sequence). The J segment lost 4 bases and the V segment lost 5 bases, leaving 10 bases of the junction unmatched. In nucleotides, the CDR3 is TGTGCCTGGCGTCGACAGGGCGAGGGCTATGGCTACACCTTC. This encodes CAWRRQGEGYGYTF.

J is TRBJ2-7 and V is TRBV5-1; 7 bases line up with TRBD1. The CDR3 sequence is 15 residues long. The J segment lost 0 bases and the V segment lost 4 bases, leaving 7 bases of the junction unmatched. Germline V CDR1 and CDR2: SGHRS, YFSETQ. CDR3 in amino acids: CASSPGQFLSYEQYF. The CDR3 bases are TGCGCCAGCAGCCCGGGACAGTTTCTCTCCTACGAGCAGTACTTC.

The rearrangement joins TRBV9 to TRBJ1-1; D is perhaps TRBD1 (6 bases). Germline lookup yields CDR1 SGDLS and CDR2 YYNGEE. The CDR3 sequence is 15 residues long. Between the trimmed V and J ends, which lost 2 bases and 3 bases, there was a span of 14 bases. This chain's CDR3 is CASSVGAGLYTEAFF. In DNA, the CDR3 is TGTGCCAGCAGCGTGGGGGCAGGGCTCTACACTGAAGCTTTCTTT.

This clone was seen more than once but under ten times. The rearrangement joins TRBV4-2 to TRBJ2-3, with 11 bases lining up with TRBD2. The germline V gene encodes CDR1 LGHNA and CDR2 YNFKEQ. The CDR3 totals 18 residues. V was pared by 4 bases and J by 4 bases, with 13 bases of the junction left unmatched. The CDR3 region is CASSPIVVAGGHADTQYF. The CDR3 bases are TGTGCCAGCAGCCCCATTGTGGTAGCGGGGGGGCATGCAGATACGCAGTATTTT.

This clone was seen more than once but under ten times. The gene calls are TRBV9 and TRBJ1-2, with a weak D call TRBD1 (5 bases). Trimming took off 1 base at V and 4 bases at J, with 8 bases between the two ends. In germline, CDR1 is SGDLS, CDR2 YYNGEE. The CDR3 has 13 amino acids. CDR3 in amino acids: CASSVQGTYGYTF. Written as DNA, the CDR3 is TGTGCCAGCAGCGTACAGGGAACCTATGGCTACACCTTC.

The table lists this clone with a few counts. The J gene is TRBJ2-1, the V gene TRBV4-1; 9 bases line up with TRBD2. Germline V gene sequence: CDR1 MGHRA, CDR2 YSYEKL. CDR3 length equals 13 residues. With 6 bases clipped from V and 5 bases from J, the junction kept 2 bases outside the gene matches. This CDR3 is CASSPSGNNEQFF. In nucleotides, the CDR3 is TGCGCCAGCAGTCCTAGCGGGAACAATGAGCAGTTCTTC.

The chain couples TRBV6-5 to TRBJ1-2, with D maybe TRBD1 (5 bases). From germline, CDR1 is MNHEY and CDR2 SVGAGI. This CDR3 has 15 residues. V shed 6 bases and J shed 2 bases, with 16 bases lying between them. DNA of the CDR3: TGTGCCAGCAGGTTAACCGGGACTCAGAACTATGGCTACACCTTC. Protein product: CASRLTGTQNYGYTF.

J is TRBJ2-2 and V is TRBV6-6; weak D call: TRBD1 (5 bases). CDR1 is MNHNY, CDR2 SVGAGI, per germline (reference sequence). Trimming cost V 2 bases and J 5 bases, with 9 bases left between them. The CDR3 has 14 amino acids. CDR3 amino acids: CASSYRQPTGELFF. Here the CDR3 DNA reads TGTGCCAGCAGTTACAGACAGCCAACCGGGGAGCTGTTTTTT.

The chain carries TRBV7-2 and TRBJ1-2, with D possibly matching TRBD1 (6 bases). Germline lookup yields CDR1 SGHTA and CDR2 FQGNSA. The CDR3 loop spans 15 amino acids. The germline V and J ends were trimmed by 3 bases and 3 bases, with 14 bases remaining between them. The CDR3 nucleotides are TGTGCCAGCAGCTTCGGGTCAGGGGAGGACTATGGCTACACCTTC. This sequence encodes CASSFGSGEDYGYTF. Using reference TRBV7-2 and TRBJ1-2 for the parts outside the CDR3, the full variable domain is GAGVSQSPSNKVTEKGKDVELRCDPISGHTALYWYRQSLGQGLEFLIYFQGNSAPDKSGLPSDRFSAERTGGSVSTLTIQRTQQEDSAVYLCASSFGSGEDYGYTFGSGTRLTVV.

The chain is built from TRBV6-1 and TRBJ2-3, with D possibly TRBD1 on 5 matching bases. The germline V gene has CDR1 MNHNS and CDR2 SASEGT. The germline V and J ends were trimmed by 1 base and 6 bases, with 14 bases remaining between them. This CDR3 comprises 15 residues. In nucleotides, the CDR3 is TGTGCCAGCAGTGAAGACAGGATTGTAAGGGATACGCAGTATTTT. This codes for CASSEDRIVRDTQYF.

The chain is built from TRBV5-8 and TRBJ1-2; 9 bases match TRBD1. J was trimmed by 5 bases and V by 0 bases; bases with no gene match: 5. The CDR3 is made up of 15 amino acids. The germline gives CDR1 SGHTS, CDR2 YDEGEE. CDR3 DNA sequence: TGTGCCAGCAGCTTGGGACAGGGGGATTTTTATGGCTACACCTTC. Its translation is CASSLGQGDFYGYTF.

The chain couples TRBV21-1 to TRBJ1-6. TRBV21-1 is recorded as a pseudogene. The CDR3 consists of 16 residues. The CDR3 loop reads CASSKSPVGSNSPLHF. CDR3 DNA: TGTGCCAGCAGCAAATCCCCCGTAGGGTCGAATTCACCCCTCCACTTT.

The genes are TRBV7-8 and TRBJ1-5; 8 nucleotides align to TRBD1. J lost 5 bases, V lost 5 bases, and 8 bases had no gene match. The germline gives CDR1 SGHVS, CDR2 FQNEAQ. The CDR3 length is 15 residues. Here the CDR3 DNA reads TGTGCCAGCAGCGCCCGGGACAGGACGTATCAGCCCCAGCATTTT. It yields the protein CASSARDRTYQPQHF. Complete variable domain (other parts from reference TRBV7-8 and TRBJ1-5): GAGVSQSPRYKVAKRGQDVALRCDPISGHVSLFWYQQALGQGPEFLTYFQNEAQLDKSGLPSDRFFAERPEGSVSTLKIQRTQQEDSAVYLCASSARDRTYQPQHFGDGTRLSIL.

For the CDR3, the DNA is TGTGCCAGCAGCGTGGGACAGGAGAACACTGAAGCTTTCTTT. Translating gives CASSVGQENTEAFF. The gene calls are TRBV7-9 and TRBJ1-1; 8 positions match TRBD1. V lost 5 bases to trimming and J lost 1 base; unmatched junction nucleotides: 3. Germline-derived CDR1 and CDR2 are SEHNR and FQNEAQ (reference sequence). This CDR3 has 14 amino acids.

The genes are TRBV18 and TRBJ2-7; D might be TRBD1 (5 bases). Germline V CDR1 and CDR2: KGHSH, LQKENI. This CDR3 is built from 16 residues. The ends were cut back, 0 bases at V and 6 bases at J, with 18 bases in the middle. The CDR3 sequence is CASSPPGTGVIGEQYF. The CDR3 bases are TGTGCCAGCTCACCACCGGGAACAGGCGTGATTGGCGAGCAGTACTTC.

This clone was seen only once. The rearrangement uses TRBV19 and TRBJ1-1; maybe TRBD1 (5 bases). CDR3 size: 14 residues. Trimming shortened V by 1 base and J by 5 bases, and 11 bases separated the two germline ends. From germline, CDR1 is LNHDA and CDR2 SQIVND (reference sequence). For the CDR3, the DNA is TGTGCCAGTAGTATAGGCAGGGTTGTTACTGAAGCTTTCTTT. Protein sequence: CASSIGRVVTEAFF.

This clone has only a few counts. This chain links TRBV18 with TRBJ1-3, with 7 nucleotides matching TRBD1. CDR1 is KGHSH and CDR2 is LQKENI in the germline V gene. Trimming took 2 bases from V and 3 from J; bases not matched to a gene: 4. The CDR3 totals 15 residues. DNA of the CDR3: TGTGCCAGCTCACCATACAGGGGTGATGGAAACACCATATATTTT. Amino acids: CASSPYRGDGNTIYF.

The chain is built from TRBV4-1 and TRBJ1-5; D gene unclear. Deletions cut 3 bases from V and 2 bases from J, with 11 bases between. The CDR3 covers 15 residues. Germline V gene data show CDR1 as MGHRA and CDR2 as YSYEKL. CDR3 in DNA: TGCGCCAGCAGCCAGGCGGGGATGGGCAATCAGCCCCAGCATTTT. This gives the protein CASSQAGMGNQPQHF.